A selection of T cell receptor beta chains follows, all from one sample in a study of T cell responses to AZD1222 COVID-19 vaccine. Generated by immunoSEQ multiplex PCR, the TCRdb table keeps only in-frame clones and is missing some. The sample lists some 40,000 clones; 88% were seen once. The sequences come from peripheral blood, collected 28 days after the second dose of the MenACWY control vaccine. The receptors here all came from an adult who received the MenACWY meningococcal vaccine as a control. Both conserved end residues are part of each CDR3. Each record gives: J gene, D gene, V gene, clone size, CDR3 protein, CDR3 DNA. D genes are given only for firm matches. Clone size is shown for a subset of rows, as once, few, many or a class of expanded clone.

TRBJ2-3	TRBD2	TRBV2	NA	CASSEFWSGITDTQYF	TGTGCCAGCAGTGAATTCTGGAGCGGGATTACAGATACGCAGTATTTT
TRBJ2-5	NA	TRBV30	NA	CAWSLGVKETQYF	TGTGCCTGGAGTCTGGGAGTGAAGGAGACCCAGTACTTC
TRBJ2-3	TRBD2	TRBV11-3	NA	CASSLGLADLNTQYF	TGTGCCAGCAGCTTAGGCCTAGCGGATTTAAATACGCAGTATTTT
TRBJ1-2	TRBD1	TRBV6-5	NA	CASSYTNRGLNSYTF	TGTGCCAGCAGTTACACAAACAGGGGGCTAAATAGCTACACCTTC
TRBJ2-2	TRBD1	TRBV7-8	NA	CASSLRDRGRELFF	TGTGCCAGCAGCTTAAGGGACAGAGGACGGGAGCTGTTTTTT
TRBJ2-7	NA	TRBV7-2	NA	CASSLRGEQYF	TGTGCCAGCAGCTTGAGGGGCGAGCAGTACTTC
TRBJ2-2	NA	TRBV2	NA	CASSVLTGTANTGELFF	TGTGCCAGCAGTGTGTTGACCGGGACCGCTAACACCGGGGAGCTGTTTTTT
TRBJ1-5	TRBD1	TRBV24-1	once	CATSEGQGSNQPQHF	TGTGCCACCAGTGAGGGACAGGGAAGCAATCAGCCCCAGCATTTT
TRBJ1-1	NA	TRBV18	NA	CASSPGGANTEAFF	TGTGCCAGCTCACCTGGGGGGGCGAACACTGAAGCTTTCTTT
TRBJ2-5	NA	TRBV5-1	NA	CASSSSGAGETQYF	TGCGCCAGCAGCAGTAGCGGAGCCGGGGAGACCCAGTACTTC
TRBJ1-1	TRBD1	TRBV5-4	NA	CASSLPDRGSEAFF	TGTGCCAGCAGCTTGCCCGACAGGGGTTCTGAAGCTTTCTTT
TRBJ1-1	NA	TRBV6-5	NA	CASRPLGVGEAFF	TGTGCCAGCAGACCCCTCGGGGTCGGGGAAGCTTTCTTT
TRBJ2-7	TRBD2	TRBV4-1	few	CASSQTSGTTYEQYF	TGCGCCAGCAGCCAAACTAGCGGGACCACTTACGAGCAGTACTTC
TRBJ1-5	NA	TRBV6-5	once	CASSLRDSNQPQHF	TGTGCCAGCAGCCTCCGGGATAGCAATCAGCCCCAGCATTTT
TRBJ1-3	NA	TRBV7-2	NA	CASSIGGYGNTIYF	TGTGCCAGCAGCATCGGAGGCTATGGAAACACCATATATTTT
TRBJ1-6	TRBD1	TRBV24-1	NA	CATSAGQGYSPLHF	TGTGCCACCAGTGCGGGACAGGGTTATTCACCCCTCCACTTT
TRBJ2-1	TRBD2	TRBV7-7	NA	CASSLAPSGRGEQFF	TGTGCCAGCAGCTTAGCTCCTAGCGGGCGAGGTGAGCAGTTCTTC
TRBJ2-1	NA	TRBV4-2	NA	CASSQGLWREDNEQFF	TGTGCCAGCAGCCAAGGGCTTTGGCGGGAAGACAATGAGCAGTTCTTC
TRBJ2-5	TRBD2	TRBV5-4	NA	CASSLRQLAGEETQYF	TGTGCCAGCAGCTTACGTCAGCTAGCGGGAGAAGAGACCCAGTACTTC
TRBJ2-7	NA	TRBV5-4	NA	CASSFRGGDLHEQYF	TGTGCCAGCAGCTTTCGAGGTGGGGATCTCCACGAGCAGTACTTC
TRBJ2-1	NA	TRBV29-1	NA	CSVGGDTPNPNEQFF	TGCAGCGTAGGAGGGGACACCCCGAACCCCAATGAGCAGTTCTTC
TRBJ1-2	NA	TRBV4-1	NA	CASSQVLISYGYTF	TGCGCCAGCAGCCAAGTTCTAATATCCTATGGCTACACCTTC
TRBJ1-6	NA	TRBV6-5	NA	CASSYNGGMGDSPLHF	TGTGCCAGCAGTTACAATGGGGGAATGGGGGATTCACCCCTCCACTTT
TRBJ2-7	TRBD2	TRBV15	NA	CATSELAGEEQYF	TGTGCCACCAGCGAACTAGCGGGAGAAGAGCAGTACTTC
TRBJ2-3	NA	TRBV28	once	CASSGPGSGSTDTQYF	TGTGCCAGCAGTGGTCCCGGGAGCGGGAGCACAGATACGCAGTATTTT
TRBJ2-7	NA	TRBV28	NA	CASSSNRDEQYF	TGTGCCAGCAGTTCAAACAGGGACGAGCAGTACTTC
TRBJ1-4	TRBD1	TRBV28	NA	CASSARRGTNEKLFF	TGTGCCAGCAGTGCACGCAGGGGGACTAATGAAAAACTGTTTTTT
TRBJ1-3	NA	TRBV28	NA	CASSSTNTIYF	TGTGCCAGCAGTTCAACAAACACCATATATTTT
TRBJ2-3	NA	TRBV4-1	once	CASSPTLWDRVQRGLTDTQYF	TGCGCCAGCAGCCCTACTCTGTGGGACAGGGTCCAGCGGGGGCTCACAGATACGCAGTATTTT
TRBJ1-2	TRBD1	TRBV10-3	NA	CAISEYGTANYGYTF	TGTGCCATCAGTGAGTATGGGACAGCTAACTATGGCTACACCTTC
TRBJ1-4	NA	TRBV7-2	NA	CASSLERGTNEKLFF	TGTGCCAGCAGCTTAGAGCGGGGGACTAATGAAAAACTGTTTTTT
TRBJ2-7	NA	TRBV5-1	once	CASSLGRRTVYEQYF	TGCGCCAGCAGCTTGGGACGGAGGACCGTCTACGAGCAGTACTTC
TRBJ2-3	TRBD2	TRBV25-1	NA	CASSLAGTDTQYF	TGTGCCAGCAGTTTAGCGGGGACAGATACGCAGTATTTT
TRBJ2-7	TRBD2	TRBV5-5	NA	CASSLDLAGVYEQYF	TGTGCCAGCAGCTTGGATCTAGCGGGAGTTTACGAGCAGTACTTC
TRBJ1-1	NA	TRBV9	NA	CASTPTPMNTEAFF	TGTGCCAGCACCCCCACGCCCATGAACACTGAAGCTTTCTTT
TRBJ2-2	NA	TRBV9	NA	CASSVYPARENTGELFF	TGTGCCAGCAGCGTATATCCCGCCAGGGAGAACACCGGGGAGCTGTTTTTT
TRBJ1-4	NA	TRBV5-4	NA	CASSFWGQNEKLFF	TGTGCCAGCAGCTTTTGGGGGCAGAATGAAAAACTGTTTTTT
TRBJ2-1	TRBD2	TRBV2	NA	CASSEEVAGGQFF	TGTGCCAGCAGTGAAGAGGTGGCGGGGGGGCAGTTCTTC
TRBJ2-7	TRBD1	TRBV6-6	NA	CASSYSGTGGVEQYF	TGTGCCAGCAGTTACTCAGGGACAGGGGGCGTCGAGCAGTACTTC
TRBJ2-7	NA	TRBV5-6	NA	CASRADRSSYEQYF	TGTGCCAGCAGAGCGGACAGAAGTTCCTACGAGCAGTACTTC
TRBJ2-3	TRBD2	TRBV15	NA	CATSRDSGLAADTQYF	TGTGCCACCAGCAGAGATTCAGGACTAGCTGCCGATACGCAGTATTTT
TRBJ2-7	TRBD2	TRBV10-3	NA	CAISGGGTSIPYEQYF	TGTGCCATCAGTGGGGGGGGGACTTCAATCCCCTACGAGCAGTACTTC
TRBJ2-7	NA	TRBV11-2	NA	CASSHTVLTVRSEQYF	TGTGCCAGCAGCCATACCGTCCTGACGGTTCGTTCCGAGCAGTACTTC
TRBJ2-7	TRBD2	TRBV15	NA	CATSSLLAGGYEQYF	TGTGCCACCAGCAGCCTACTAGCGGGAGGGTACGAGCAGTACTTC
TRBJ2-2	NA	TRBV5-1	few	CASHTGQNTGELFF	TGCGCCAGCCATACGGGACAGAACACCGGGGAGCTGTTTTTT
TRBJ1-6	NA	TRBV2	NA	CASSERGGNSPLHF	TGTGCCAGCAGTGAGAGGGGCGGTAATTCACCCCTCCACTTT
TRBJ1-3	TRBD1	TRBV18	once	CASSPLRTGSSGNTIYF	TGTGCCAGCTCACCATTGAGGACAGGGTCCTCTGGAAACACCATATATTTT
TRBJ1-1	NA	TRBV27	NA	CASSLGGLYSEAFF	TGTGCCAGCAGTTTAGGGGGCCTTTACTCTGAAGCTTTCTTT
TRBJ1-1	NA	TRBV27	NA	CASSSPSGAGTEAFF	TGTGCCAGCAGTTCGCCAAGCGGGGCAGGAACTGAAGCTTTCTTT
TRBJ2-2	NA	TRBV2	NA	CASRLGELFF	TGTGCCAGCAGGCTCGGGGAACTGTTTTTT
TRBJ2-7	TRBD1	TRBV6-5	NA	CASRPGQGASYEQYF	TGTGCCAGCAGGCCGGGACAGGGGGCGAGTTACGAGCAGTACTTC
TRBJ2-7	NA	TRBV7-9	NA	CASSRALAGGFSKQYF	TGTGCCAGCAGCCGGGCCTTGGCGGGTGGGTTTTCGAAGCAGTACTTC
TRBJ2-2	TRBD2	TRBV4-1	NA	CASSSLAGGTGELFF	TGCGCCAGCAGCTCACTAGCGGGAGGGACCGGGGAGCTGTTTTTT
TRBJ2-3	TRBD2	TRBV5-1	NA	CASSNLAGVPDTQYF	TGCGCCAGCAGCAATTTAGCGGGAGTCCCAGATACGCAGTATTTT